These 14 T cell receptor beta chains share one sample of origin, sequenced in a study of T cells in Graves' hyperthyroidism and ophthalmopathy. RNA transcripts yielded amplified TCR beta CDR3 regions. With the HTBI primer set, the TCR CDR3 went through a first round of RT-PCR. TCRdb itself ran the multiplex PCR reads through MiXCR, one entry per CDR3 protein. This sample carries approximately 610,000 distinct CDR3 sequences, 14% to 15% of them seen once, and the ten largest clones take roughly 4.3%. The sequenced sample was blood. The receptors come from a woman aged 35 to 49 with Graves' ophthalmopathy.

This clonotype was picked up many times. CDR3 DNA sequence: TGTGCCAGCAGCTTTAACCGGGACAGATATAACTATGGCTACACCTTC. Translation: CASSFNRDRYNYGYTF. The chain employs TRBV13 and TRBJ1-2; 7 bases align to TRBD1. Trimming removed 3 bases from V and 1 base from J; junction bases left unmatched: 8. The germline gives CDR1 PRHDT, CDR2 FYEKMQ (reference sequence). CDR3 length: 16 amino acids.

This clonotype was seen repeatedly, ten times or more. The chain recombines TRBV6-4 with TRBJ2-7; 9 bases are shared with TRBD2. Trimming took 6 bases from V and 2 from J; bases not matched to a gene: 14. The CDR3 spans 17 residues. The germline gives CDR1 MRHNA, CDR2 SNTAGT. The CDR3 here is CASSRGSAGGGTYEQYF. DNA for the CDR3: TGTGCCAGCAGCAGGGGGTCAGCGGGAGGAGGGACCTACGAGCAGTACTTC.

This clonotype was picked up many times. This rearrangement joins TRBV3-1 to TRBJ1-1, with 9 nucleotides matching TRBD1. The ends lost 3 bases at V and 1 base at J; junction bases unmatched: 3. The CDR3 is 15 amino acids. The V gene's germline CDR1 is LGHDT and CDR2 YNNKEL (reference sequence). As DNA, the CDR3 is TGTGCCAGCAGCCACCTGGGACAGGGGAACACTGAAGCTTTCTTT. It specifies CASSHLGQGNTEAFF.

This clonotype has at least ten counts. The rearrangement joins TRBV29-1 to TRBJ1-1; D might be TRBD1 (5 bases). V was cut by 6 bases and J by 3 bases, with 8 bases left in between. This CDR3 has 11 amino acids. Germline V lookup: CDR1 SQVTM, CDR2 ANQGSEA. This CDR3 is CSVAGYTEAFF. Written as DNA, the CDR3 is TGCAGCGTAGCAGGGTACACTGAAGCTTTCTTT.

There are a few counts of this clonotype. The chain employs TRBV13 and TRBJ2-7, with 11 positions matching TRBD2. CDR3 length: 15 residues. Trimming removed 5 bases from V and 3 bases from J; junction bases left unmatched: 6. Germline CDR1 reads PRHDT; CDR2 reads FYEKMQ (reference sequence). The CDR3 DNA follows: TGTGCCAGCAGCGTATTAGCGGGAGGGAACTACGAGCAGTACTTC. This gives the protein CASSVLAGGNYEQYF.

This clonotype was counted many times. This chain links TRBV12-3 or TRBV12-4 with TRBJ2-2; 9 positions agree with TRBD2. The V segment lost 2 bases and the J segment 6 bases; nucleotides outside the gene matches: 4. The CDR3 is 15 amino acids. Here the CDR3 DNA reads TGTGCCAGCAGTTTATTTGCGGGAGGGCCCGGGGAGCTGTTTTTT. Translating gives CASSLFAGGPGELFF.

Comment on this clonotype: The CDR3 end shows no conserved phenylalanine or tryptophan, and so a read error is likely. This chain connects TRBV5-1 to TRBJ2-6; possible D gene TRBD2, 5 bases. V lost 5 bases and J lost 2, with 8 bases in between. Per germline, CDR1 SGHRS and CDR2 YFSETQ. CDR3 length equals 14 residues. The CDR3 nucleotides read TGCGCCAGCAGGGACGGGGCTGGGGCCAACGTCCTGACTCTC. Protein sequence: CASRDGAGANVLTL.

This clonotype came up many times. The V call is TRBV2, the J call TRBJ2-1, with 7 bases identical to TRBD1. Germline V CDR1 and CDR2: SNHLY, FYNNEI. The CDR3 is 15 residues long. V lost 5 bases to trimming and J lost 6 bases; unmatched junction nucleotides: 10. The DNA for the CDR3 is TGTGCCAGCAGTCGGGACAGTTGGGTGATCAATGAGCAGTTCTTC. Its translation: CASSRDSWVINEQFF.

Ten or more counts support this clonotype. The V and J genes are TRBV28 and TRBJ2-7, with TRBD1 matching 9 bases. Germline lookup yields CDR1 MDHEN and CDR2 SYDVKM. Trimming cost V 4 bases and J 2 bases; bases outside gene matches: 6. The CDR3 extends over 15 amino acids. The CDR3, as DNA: TGTGCCAGCAGTTCTCAAGGGACAGGGACCTACGAGCAGTACTTC. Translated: CASSSQGTGTYEQYF.

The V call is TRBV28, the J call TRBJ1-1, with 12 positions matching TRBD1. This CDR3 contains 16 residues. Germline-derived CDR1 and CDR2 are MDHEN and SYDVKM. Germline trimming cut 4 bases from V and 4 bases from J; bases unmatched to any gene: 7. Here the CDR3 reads CASSSTGQGAITEAFF. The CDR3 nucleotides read TGTGCCAGCAGTTCCACGGGACAGGGGGCGATCACTGAAGCTTTCTTT.

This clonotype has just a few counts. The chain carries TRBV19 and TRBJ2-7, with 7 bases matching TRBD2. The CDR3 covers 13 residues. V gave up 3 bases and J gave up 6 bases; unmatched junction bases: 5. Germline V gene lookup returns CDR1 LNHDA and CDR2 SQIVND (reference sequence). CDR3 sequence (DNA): TGTGCCAGTAGTATGGTGGGGGGGACCGAGCAGTACTTC. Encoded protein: CASSMVGGTEQYF.

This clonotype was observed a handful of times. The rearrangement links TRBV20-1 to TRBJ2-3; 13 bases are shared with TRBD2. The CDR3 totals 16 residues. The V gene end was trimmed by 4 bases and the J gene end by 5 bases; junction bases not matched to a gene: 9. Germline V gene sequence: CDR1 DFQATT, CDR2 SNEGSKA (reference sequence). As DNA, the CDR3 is TGCAGTGCTACCCGGACTAGCGGGAGCGCGGAAGATACGCAGTATTTT. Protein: CSATRTSGSAEDTQYF.

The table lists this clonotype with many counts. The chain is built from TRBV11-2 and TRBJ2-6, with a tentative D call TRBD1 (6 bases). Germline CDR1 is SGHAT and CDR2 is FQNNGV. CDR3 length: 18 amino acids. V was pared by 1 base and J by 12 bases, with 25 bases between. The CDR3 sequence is CASSLVASMGAGSSVLTF. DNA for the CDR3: TGTGCCAGCAGCTTAGTGGCGTCTATGGGGGCAGGTAGTAGCGTCCTGACTTTC.

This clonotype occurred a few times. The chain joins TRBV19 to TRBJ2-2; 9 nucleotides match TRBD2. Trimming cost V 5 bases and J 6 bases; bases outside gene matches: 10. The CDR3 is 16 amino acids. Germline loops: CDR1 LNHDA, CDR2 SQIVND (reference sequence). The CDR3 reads CASSPRGSGRPGELFF. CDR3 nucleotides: TGTGCCAGTAGTCCCAGAGGTAGCGGGAGACCCGGGGAGCTGTTTTTT.